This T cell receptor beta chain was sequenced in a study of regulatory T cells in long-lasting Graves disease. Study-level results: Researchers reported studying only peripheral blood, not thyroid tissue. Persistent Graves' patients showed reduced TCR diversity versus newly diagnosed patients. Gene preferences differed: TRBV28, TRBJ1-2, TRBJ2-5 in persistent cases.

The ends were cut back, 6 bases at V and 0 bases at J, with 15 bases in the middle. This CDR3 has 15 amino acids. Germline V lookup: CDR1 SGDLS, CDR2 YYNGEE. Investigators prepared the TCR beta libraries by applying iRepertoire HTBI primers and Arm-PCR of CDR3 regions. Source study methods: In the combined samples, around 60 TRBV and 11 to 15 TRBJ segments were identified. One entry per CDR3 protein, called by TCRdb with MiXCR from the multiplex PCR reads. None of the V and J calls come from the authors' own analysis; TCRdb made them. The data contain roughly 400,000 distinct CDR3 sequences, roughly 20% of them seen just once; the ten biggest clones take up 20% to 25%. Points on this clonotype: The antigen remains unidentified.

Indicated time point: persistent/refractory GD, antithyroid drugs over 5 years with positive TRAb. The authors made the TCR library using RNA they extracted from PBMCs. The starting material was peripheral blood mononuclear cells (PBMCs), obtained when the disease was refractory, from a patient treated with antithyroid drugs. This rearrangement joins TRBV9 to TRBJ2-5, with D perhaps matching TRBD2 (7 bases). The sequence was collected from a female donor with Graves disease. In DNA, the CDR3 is TGTGCCAGCACCAAGGGAGGGGGAGACCAAGAGACCCAGTACTTC. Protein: CASTKGGGDQETQYF.